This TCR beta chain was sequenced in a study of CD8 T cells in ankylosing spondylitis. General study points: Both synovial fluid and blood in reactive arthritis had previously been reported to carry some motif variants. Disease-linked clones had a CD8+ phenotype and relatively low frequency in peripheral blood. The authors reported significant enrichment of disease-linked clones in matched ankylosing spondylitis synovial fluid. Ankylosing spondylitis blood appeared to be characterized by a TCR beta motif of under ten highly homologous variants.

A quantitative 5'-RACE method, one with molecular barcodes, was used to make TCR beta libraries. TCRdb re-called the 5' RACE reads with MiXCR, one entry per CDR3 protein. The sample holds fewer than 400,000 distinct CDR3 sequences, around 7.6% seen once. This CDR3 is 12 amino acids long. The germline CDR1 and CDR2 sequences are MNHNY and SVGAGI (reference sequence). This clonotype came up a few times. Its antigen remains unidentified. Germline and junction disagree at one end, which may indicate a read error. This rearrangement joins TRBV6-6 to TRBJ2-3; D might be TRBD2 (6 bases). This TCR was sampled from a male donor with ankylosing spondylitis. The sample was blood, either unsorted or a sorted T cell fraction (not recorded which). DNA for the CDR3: TGTGCCAGCAGTTTGGGACTGGCCCCTTGTATTTTT. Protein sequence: CASSLGLAPCIF.